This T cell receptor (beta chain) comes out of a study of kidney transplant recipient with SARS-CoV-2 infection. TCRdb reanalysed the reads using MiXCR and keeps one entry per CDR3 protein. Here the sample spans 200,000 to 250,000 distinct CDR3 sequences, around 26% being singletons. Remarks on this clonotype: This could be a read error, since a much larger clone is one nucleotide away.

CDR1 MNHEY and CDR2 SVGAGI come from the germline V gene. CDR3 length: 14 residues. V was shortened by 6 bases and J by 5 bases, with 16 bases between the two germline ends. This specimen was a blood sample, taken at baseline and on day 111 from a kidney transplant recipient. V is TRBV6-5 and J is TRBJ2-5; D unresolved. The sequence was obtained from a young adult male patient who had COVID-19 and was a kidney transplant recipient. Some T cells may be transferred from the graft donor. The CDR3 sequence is CASSPQPSEETQYF. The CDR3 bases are TGTGCCAGCAGCCCACAACCGAGCGAGGAGACCCAGTACTTC.